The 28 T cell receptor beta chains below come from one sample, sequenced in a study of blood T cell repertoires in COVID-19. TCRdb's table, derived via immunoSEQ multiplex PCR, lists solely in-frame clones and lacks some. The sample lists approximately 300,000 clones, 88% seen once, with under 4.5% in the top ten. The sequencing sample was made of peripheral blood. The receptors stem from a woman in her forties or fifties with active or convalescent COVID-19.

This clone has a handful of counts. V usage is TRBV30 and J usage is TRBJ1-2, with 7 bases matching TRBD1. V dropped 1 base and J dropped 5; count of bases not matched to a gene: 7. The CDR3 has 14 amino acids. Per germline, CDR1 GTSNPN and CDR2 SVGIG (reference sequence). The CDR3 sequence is CAWSDLGTAYGYTF. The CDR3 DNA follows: TGTGCCTGGAGTGATCTCGGGACAGCATATGGCTACACCTTC.

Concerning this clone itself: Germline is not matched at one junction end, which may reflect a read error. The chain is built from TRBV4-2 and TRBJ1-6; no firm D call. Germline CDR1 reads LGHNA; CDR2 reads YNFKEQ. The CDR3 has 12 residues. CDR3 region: CASSQVGEPFHF. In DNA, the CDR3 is TGTGCCAGCAGCCAAGTCGGGGAACCCTTCCACTTT.

CDR3 residues: CASSLAGGLDEAFF. In nucleotides, the CDR3 is TGTGCCAGCAGCTTAGCCGGGGGGCTTGATGAAGCTTTCTTT. The chain has TRBV13 and TRBJ1-1, with a tentative D call TRBD1 (6 bases). The germline V gene encodes CDR1 PRHDT and CDR2 FYEKMQ (reference sequence). The CDR3 has 14 residues. Between the trimmed V and J ends, which lost 1 base and 7 bases, there was a span of 13 bases.

CDR3 loop: CASSEFGTEDSYEQYF. In DNA, the CDR3 is TGCGCCAGCAGTGAGTTCGGGACAGAAGATTCCTACGAGCAGTACTTC. The V call is TRBV10-1, the J call TRBJ2-7, with TRBD1 matching 7 bases. The CDR3 is 16 amino acids. With 1 base clipped from V and 1 base from J, the junction kept 7 bases outside the gene matches. Germline assignment: CDR1 WNHNN and CDR2 SYGVQD (reference sequence).

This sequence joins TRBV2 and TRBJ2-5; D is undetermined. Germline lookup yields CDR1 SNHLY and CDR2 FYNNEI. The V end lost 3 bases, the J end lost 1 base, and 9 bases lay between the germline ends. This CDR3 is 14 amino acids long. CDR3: CASSDYDTQETQYF. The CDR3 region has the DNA TGTGCCAGCAGTGACTACGACACCCAAGAGACCCAGTACTTC.

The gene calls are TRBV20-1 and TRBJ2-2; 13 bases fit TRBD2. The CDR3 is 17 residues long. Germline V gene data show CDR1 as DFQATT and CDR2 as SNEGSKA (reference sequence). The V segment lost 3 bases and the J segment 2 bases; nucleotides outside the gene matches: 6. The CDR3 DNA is TGCAGTGCTAGTGGAGGACTAGCGGGGGTTAACACCGGGGAGCTGTTTTTT. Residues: CSASGGLAGVNTGELFF.

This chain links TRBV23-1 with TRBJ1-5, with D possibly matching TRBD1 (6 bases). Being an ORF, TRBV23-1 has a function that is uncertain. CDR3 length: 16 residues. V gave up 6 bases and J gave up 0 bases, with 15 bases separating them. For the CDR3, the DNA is TGCGCCAGCAGACCGACAGGCGGACATAGCAATCAGCCCCAGCATTTT. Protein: CASRPTGGHSNQPQHF.

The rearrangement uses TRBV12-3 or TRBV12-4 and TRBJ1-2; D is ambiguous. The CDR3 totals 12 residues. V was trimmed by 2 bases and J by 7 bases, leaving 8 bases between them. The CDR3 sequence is CASSLSAGGYTF. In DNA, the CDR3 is TGTGCCAGCAGTTTATCCGCGGGTGGCTACACCTTC.

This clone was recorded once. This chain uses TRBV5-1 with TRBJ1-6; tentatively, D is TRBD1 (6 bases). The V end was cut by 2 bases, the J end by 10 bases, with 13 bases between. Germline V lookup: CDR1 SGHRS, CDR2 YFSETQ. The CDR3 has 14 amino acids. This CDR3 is CASSFNRDNSPLHF. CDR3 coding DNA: TGCGCCAGCAGCTTCAACCGGGACAACTCACCCCTCCACTTT.

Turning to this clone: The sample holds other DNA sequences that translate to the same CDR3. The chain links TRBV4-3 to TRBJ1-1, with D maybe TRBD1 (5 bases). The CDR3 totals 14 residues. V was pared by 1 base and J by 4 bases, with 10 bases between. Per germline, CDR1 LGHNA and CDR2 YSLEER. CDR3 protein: CASSQGRGRTEAFF. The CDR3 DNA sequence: TGCGCCAGCAGCCAAGGGAGGGGACGCACTGAAGCTTTCTTT.

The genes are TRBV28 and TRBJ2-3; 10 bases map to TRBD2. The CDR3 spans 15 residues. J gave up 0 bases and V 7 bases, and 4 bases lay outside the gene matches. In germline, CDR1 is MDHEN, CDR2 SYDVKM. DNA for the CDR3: TGTGCCAGCACACAGACTAGCGGGAGCACAGATACGCAGTATTTT. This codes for CASTQTSGSTDTQYF.

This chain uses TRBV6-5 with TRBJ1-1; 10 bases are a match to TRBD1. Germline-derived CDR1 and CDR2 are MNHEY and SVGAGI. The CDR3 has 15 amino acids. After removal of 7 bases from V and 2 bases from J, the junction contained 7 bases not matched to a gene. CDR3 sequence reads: CASKKGQGTNTEAFF. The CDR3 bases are TGTGCCAGCAAAAAGGGACAGGGGACAAACACTGAAGCTTTCTTT.

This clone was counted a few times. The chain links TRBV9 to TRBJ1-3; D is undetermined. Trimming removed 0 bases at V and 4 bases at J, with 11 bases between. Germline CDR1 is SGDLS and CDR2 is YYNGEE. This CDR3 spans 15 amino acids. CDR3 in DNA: TGTGCCAGCAGCGTAGGGGAGGGAGGCGGAAACACCATATATTTT. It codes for CASSVGEGGGNTIYF.

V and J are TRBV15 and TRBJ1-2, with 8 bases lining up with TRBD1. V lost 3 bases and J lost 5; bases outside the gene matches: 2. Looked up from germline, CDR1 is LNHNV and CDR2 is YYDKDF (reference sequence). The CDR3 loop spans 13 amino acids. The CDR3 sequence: CATSRDREYGYTF. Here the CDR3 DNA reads TGTGCCACCAGCAGGGACAGGGAGTATGGCTACACCTTC.

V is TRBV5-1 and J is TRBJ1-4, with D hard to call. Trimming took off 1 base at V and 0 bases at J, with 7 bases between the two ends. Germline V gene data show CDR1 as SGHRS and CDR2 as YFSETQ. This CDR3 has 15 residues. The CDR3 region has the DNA TGCGCCAGCAGCTTGACAGTTGCAACTAATGAAAAACTGTTTTTT. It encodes CASSLTVATNEKLFF.

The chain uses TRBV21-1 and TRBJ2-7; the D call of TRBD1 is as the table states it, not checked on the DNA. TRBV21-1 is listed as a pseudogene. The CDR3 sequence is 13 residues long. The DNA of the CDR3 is TGTGCCAGCAGCAACGACAGGGAAGGCGAGCAGTACTTC. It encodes CASSNDREGEQYF.

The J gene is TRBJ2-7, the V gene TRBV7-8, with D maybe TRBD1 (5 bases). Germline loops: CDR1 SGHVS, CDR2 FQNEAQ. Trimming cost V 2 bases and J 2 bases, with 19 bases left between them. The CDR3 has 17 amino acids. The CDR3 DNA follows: TGTGCCAGCAGCTTATTACCCCAGGGCTTGCTACCCTACGAGCAGTACTTC. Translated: CASSLLPQGLLPYEQYF.

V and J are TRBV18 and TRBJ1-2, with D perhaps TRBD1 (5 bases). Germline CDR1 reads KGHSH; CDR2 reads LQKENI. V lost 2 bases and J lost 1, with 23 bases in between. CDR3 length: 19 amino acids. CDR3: CASSPSIAINQGGNYGYTF. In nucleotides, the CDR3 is TGTGCCAGCTCACCAAGCATCGCTATTAACCAGGGAGGTAACTATGGCTACACCTTC.

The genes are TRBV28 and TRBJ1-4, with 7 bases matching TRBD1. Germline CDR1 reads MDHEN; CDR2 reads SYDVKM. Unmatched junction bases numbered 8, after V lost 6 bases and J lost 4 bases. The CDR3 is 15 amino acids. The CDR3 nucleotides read TGTGCCAGCAGATACTCACAGGGGTTTAATGAAAAACTGTTTTTT. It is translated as CASRYSQGFNEKLFF.

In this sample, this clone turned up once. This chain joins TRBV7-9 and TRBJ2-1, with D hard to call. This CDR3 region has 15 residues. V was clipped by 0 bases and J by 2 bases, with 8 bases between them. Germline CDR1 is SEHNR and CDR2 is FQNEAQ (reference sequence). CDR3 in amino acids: CASSLAETPYNEQFF. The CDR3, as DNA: TGTGCCAGCAGCTTAGCGGAGACTCCCTACAATGAGCAGTTCTTC.

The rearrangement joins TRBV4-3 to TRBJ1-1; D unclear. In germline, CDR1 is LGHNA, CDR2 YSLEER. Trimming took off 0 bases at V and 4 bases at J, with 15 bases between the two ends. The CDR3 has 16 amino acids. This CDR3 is CASSQESGGIGTEAFF. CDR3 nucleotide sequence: TGCGCCAGCAGCCAAGAAAGTGGAGGTATCGGCACTGAAGCTTTCTTT.

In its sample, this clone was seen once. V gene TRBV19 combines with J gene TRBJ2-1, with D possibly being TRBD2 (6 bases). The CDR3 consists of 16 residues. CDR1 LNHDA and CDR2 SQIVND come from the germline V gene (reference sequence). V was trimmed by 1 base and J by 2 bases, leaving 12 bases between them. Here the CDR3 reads CASSIGGGITYNEQFF. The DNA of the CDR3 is TGTGCCAGTAGTATAGGAGGCGGGATCACCTACAATGAGCAGTTCTTC. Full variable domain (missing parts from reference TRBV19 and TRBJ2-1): DGGITQSPKYLFRKEGQNVTLSCEQNLNHDAMYWYRQDPGQGLRLIYYSQIVNDFQKGDIAEGYSVSREKKESFPLTVTSAQKNPTAFYLCASSIGGGITYNEQFFGPGTRLTVL.

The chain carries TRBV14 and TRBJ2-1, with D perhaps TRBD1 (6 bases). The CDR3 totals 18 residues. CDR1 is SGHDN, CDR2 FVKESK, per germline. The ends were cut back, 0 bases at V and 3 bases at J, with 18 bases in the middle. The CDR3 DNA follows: TGTGCCAGCAGCCAAGAATGGTCGGCAGGGGTGAACTACAATGAGCAGTTCTTC. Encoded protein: CASSQEWSAGVNYNEQFF.

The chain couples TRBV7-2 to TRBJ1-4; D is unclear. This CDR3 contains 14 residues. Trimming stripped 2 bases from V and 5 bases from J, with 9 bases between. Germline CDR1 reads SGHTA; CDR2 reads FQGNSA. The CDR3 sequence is CASSLRGVNEKLFF. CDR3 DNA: TGTGCCAGCAGCTTAAGAGGCGTCAATGAAAAACTGTTTTTT.

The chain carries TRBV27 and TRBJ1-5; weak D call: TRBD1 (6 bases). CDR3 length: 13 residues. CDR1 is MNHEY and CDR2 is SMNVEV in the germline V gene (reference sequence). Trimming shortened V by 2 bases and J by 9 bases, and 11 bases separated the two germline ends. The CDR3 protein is CASSLREGGPQHF. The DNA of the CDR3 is TGTGCCAGCAGTTTAAGAGAAGGGGGGCCCCAGCATTTT.

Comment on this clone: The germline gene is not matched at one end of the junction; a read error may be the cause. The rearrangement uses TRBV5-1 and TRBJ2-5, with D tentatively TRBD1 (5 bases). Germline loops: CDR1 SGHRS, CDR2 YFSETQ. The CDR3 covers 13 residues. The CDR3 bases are TGCGCCAGCACCTTGGCAGGGCAAGAGACCCAGTACTTC. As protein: CASTLAGQETQYF.

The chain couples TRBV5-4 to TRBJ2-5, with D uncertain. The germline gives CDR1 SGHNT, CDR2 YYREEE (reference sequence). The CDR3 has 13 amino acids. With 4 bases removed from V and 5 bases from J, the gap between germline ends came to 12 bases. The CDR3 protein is CASSPGDIETQYF. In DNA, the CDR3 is TGTGCCAGCAGCCCCGGAGATATCGAGACCCAGTACTTC.

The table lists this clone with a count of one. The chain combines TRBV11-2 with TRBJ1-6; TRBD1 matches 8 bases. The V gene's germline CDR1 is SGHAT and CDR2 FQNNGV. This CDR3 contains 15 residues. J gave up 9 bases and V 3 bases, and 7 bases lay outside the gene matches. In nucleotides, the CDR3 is TGTGCCAGCAGCTTGTTGGGACAGGCCCTTTCACCCCTCCACTTT. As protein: CASSLLGQALSPLHF.